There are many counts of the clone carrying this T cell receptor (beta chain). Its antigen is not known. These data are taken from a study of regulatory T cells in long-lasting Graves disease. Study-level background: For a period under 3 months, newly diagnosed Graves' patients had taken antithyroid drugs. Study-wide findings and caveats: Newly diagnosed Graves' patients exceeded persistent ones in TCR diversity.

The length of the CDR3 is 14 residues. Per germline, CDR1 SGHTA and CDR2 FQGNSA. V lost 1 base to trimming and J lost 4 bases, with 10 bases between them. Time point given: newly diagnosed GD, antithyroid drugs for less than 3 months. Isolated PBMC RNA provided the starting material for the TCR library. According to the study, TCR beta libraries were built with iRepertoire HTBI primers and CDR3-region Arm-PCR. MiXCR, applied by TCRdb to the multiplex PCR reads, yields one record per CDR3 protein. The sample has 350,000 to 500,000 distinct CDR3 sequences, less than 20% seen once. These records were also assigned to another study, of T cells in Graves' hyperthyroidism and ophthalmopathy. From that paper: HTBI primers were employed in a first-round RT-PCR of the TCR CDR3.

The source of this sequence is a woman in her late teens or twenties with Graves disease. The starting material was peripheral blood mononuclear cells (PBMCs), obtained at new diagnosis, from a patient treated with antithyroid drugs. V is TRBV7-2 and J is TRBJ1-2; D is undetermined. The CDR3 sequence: CASSLEAVGYGYTF. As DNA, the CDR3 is TGTGCCAGCAGCTTAGAGGCGGTCGGCTATGGCTACACCTTC.